This T cell receptor beta chain was found in a study of response to subunit inactivated influenza vaccine. Concerning this clonotype: Its antigen is unknown.

Germline loops: CDR1 SGHTA, CDR2 FQGNSA. The CDR3 is 15 residues long. The V end was cut by 4 bases, the J end by 2 bases, with 13 bases between. A single record per CDR3 protein comes from TCRdb applying MiXCR to the RT-PCR reads. In the table there are 600,000 to 850,000 distinct CDR3 sequences, around 13% of which are singletons. Study conclusions and caveats: After each seasonal influenza vaccination, few new T cells are recruited, the authors suggested.

Here the sequenced sample was PBMCs from blood, taken around 14 days before vaccination. The sequence derives from a man over 45 who received an inactivated influenza vaccine. The chain employs TRBV7-2 and TRBJ2-3; D gene ambiguous. This CDR3 reads CASSWWGRTTDTQYF. CDR3 in DNA: TGTGCCAGCAGCTGGTGGGGTCGGACCACAGATACGCAGTATTTT.